What follows describes a single TCR beta chain. Its specificity is unknown. The time point denotes: week 23, last vaccination. Each dose of the vaccine consisted of 300 ug of mutant IDH1 20-mer peptide, with topical imiquimod. New WHO grade 3 or 4 IDH1-mutant, ATRX-lost astrocytomas were present in all donors. Produced via immunoSEQ multiplex PCR; TCRdb's table is partial and in-frame only. The sample holds about 82,000 clones, over 75% seen once. This entry comes from a study of a mutant IDH1 vaccine in newly diagnosed glioma. Study context: Treated patients had a mean age of roughly 44 years and a sex split that was approximately 62% male and about 40% female. Beforehand, treatment had been radiotherapy, temozolomide, or both; the majority received both.

This CDR3 region has 17 residues. Germline values: CDR1 MNHNS, CDR2 SASEGT. V was pared by 4 bases and J by 0 bases, with 16 bases between. The TCR sequence derives from a man aged 25 to 45 with glioma. Some clones in this sample may be carry-over from other donors' samples. The starting material was PBMCs, obtained from a glioma patient whose treatment included an IDH1 peptide vaccine. The chain couples TRBV6-1 to TRBJ2-1; D is perhaps TRBD2 (5 bases). The CDR3 DNA reads TGTGCCAGCAGTGGGTCTTGGACTCCGAGCTCCTACAATGAGCAGTTCTTC. Its translation: CASSGSWTPSSYNEQFF.